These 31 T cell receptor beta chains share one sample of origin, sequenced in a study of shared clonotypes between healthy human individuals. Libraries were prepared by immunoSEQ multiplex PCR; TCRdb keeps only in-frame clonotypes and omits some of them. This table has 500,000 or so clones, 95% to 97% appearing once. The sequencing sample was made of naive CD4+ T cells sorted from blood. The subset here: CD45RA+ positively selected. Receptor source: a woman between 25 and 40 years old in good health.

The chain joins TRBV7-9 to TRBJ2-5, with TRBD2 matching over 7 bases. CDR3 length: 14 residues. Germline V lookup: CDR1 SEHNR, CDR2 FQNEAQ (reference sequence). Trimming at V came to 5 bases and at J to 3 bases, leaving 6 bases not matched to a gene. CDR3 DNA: TGTGCCAGCAGCACCAGGCTAGCGGAAGAGACCCAGTACTTC. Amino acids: CASSTRLAEETQYF.

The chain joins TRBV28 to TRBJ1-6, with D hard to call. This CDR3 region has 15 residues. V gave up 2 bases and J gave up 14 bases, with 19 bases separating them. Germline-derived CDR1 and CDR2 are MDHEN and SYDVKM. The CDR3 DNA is TGTGCCAGCAGTTTAGGTGAGGGAGGAGCGTGGGCCCTCCACTTT. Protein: CASSLGEGGAWALHF.

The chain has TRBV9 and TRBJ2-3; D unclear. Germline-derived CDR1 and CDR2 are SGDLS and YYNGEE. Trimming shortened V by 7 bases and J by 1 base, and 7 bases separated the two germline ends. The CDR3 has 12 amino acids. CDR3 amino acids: CASGRGTDTQYF. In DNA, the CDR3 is TGTGCCAGCGGGCGCGGCACAGATACGCAGTATTTT. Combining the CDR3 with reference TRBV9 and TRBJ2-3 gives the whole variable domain DSGVTQTPKHLITATGQRVTLRCSPRSGDLSVYWYQQSLDQGLQFLIQYYNGEERAKGNILERFSAQQFPDLHSELNLSSLELGDSALYFCASGRGTDTQYFGPGTRLTVL.

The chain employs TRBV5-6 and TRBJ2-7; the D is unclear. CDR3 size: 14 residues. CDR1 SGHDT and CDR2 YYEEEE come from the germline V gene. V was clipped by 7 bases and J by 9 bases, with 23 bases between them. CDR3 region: CASPSVKFYVGQYF. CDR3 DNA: TGTGCCAGCCCCTCGGTAAAATTCTACGTTGGGCAGTACTTC.

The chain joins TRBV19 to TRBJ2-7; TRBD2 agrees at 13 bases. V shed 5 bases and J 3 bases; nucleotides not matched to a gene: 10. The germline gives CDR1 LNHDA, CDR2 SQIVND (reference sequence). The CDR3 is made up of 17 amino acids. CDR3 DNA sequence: TGTGCCAGTAGTGCCGGGACTAGCGGGGTCCTACACTACGAGCAGTACTTC. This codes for CASSAGTSGVLHYEQYF.

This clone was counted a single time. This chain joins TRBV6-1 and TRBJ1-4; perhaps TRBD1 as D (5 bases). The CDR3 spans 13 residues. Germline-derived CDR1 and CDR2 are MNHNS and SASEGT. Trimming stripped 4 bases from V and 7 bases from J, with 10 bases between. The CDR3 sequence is CASSASGTEKLFF. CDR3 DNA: TGTGCCAGCAGTGCCTCCGGGACTGAAAAACTGTTTTTT.

Written as DNA, the CDR3 is TGTGCCAGTAGTATAGGGCTGGTCTCGGCAACTAATGAAAAACTGTTTTTT. It codes for CASSIGLVSATNEKLFF. The genes are TRBV19 and TRBJ1-4; D is unclear. CDR3 length: 17 amino acids. Germline CDR1 reads LNHDA; CDR2 reads SQIVND (reference sequence). V gave up 1 base and J gave up 0 bases, with 12 bases separating them.

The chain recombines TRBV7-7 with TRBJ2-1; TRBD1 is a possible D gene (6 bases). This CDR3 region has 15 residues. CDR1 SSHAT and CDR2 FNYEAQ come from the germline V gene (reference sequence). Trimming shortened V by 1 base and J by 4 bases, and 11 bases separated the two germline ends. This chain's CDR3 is CASSLDGGAYNEQFF. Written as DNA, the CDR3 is TGTGCCAGCAGCTTAGATGGGGGCGCTTACAATGAGCAGTTCTTC.

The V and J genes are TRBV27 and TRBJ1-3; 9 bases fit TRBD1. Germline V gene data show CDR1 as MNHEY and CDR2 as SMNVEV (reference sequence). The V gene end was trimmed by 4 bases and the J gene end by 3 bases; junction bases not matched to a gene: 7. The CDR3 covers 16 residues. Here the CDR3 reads CASSSSRDRDGNTIYF. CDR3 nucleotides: TGTGCCAGCAGTTCGTCCCGGGACAGGGATGGAAACACCATATATTTT.

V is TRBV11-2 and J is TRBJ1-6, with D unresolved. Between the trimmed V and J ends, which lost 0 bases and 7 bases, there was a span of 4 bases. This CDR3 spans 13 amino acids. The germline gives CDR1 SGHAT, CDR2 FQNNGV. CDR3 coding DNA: TGTGCCAGCAGCTTAGAGTGGAATTCACCCCTCCACTTT. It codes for CASSLEWNSPLHF.

In DNA, the CDR3 is TGTGCCAGCAGGTATAGTGGGTCGGATACGCAGTATTTT. Translated, it gives CASRYSGSDTQYF. The chain links TRBV2 to TRBJ2-3; D uncertain. Deletions cut 6 bases from V and 6 bases from J, with 13 bases between. The germline CDR1 and CDR2 sequences are SNHLY and FYNNEI. The CDR3 is made up of 13 amino acids.

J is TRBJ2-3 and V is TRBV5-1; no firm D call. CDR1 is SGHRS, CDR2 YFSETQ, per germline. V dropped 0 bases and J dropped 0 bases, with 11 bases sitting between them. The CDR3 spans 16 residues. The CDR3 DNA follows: TGCGCCAGCAGCTTGGGGGTGGGAACTAGCACAGATACGCAGTATTTT. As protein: CASSLGVGTSTDTQYF.

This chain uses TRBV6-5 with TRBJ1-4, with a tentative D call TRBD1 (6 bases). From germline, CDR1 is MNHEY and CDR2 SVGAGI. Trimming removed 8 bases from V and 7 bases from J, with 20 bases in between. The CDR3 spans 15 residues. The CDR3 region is CASQGTPGVSEKLFF. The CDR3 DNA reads TGTGCCAGCCAGGGGACGCCGGGCGTTAGTGAAAAACTGTTTTTT.

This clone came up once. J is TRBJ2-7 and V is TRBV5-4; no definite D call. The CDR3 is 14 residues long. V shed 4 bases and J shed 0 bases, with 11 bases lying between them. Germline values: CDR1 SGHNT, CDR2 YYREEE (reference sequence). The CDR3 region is CASSRGGSSYEQYF. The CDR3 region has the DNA TGTGCCAGCAGCCGCGGTGGCAGCTCCTACGAGCAGTACTTC.

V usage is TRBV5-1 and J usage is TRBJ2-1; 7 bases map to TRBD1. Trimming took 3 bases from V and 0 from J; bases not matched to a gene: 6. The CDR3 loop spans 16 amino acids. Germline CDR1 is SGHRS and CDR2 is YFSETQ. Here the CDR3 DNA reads TGCGCCAGCAGCTGGGGACAGTTAAACTCCTACAATGAGCAGTTCTTC. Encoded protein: CASSWGQLNSYNEQFF.

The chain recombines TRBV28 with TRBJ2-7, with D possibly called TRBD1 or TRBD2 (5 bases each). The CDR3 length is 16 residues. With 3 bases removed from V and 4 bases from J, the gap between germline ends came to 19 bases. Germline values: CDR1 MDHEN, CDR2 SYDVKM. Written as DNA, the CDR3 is TGTGCCAGCAGTTTCCCCCCGGGACGTACTCCTTACGAGCAGTACTTC. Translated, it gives CASSFPPGRTPYEQYF.

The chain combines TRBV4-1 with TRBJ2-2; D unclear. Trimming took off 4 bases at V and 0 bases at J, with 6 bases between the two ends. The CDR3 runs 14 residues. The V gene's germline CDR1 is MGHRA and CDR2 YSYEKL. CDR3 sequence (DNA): TGCGCCAGCAGCCCTCACTCGAACACCGGGGAGCTGTTTTTT. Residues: CASSPHSNTGELFF.

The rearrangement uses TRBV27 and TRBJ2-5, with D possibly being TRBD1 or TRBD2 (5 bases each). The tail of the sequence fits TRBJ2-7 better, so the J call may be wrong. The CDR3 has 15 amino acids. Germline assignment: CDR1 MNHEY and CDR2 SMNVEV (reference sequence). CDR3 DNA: TGTGCCAGCAGTTTATTAGCAGGGAGCTCCTACGAGCAGTACTTC. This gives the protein CASSLLAGSSYEQYF.

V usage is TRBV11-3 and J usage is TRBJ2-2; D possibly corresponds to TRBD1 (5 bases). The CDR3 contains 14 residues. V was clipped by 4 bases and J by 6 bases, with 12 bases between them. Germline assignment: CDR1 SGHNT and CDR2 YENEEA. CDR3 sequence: CASSSELGAGELFF. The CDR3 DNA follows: TGTGCCAGCAGCTCCGAATTAGGGGCCGGGGAGCTGTTTTTT.

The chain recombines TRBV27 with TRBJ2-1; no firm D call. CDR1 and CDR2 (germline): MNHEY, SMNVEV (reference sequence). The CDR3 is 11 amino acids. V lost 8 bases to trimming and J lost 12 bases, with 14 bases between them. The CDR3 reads CASGLGRRQFF. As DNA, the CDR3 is TGTGCCAGCGGCTTGGGAAGGAGGCAGTTCTTC.

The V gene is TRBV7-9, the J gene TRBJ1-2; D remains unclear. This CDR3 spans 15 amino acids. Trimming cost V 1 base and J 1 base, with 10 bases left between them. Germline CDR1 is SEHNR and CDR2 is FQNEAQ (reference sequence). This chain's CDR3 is CASSLGRNFNYGYTF. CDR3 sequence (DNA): TGTGCCAGCAGCTTAGGACGGAATTTTAACTATGGCTACACCTTC.

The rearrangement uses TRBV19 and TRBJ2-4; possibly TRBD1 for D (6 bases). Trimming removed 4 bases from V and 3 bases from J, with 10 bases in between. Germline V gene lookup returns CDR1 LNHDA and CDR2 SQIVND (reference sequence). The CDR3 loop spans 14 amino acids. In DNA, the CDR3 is TGTGCCAGTAGTACAATGGGACACAAAAACATTCAGTACTTC. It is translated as CASSTMGHKNIQYF. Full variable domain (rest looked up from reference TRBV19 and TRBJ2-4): DGGITQSPKYLFRKEGQNVTLSCEQNLNHDAMYWYRQDPGQGLRLIYYSQIVNDFQKGDIAEGYSVSREKKESFPLTVTSAQKNPTAFYLCASSTMGHKNIQYFGAGTRLSVL.

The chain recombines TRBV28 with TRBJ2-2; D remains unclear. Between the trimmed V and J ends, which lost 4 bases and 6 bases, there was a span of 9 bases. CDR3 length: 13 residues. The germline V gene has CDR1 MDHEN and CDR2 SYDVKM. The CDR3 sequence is CASSWFEAGELFF. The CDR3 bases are TGTGCCAGCAGTTGGTTTGAGGCCGGGGAGCTGTTTTTT.

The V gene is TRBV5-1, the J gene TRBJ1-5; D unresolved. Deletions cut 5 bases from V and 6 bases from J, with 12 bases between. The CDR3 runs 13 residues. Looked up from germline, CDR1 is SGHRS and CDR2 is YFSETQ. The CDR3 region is CASSISGSQPQHF. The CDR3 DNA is TGCGCCAGCAGTATCAGCGGCTCTCAGCCCCAGCATTTT. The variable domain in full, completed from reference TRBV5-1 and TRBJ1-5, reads KAGVTQTPRYLIKTRGQQVTLSCSPISGHRSVSWYQQTPGQGLQFLFEYFSETQRNKGNFPGRFSGRQFSNSRSEMNVSTLELGDSALYLCASSISGSQPQHFGDGTRLSIL.

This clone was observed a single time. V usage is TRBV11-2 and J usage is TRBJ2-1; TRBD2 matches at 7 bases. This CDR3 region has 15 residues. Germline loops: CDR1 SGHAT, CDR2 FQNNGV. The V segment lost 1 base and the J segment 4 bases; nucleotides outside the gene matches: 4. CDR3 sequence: CASSLASGFYNEQFF. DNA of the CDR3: TGTGCCAGCAGCTTAGCTAGCGGATTTTACAATGAGCAGTTCTTC.

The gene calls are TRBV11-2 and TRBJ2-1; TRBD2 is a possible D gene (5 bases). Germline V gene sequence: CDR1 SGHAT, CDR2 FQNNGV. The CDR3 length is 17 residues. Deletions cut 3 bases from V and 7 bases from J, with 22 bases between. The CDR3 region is CASSFPTLSRGLNEQFF. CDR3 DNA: TGTGCCAGCAGCTTCCCAACTCTGTCCCGGGGTCTAAATGAGCAGTTCTTC. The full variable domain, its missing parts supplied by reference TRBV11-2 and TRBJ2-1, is EAGVAQSPRYKIIEKRQSVAFWCNPISGHATLYWYQQILGQGPKLLIQFQNNGVVDDSQLPKDRFSAERLKGVDSTLKIQPAKLEDSAVYLCASSFPTLSRGLNEQFFGPGTRLTVL.

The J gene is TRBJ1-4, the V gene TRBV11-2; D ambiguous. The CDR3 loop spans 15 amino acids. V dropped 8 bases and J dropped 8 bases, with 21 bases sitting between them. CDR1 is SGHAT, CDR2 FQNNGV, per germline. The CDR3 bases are TGTGCCAGCTCCCCGCGTTTGTTGGTAGACGAAAAACTGTTTTTT. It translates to CASSPRLLVDEKLFF.

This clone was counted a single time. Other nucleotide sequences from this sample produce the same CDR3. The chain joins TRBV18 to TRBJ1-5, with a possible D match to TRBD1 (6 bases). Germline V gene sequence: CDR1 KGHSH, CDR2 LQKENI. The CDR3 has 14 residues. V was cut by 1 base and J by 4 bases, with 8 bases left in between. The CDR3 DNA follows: TGTGCCAGCTCACCACTGGACAGTAATCAGCCCCAGCATTTT. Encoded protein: CASSPLDSNQPQHF.

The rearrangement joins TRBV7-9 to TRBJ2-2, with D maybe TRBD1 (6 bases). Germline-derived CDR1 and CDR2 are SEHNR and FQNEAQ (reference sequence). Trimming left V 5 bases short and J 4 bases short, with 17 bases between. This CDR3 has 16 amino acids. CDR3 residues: CASSLTGTYGTGELFF. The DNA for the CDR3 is TGTGCCAGCAGCCTAACCGGGACATATGGCACCGGGGAGCTGTTTTTT.

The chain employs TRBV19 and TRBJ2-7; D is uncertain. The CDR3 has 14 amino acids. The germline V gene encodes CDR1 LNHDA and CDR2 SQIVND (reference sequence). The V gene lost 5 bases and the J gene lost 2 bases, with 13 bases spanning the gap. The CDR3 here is CASSARPRPYEQYF. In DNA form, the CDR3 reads TGTGCCAGTAGTGCCCGGCCTCGGCCCTACGAGCAGTACTTC.

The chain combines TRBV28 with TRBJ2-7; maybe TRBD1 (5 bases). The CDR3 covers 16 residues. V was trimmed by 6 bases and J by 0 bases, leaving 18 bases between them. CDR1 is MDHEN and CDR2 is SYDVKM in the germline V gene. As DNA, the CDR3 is TGTGCCAGCAGGTCGCCCCGCTACAGGTTCTCCTACGAGCAGTACTTC. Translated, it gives CASRSPRYRFSYEQYF.